The 8 T cell receptor beta chains in this list originate from one sample, sequenced in a study of shared clonotypes between healthy human individuals. This table comes from immunoSEQ multiplex PCR, and its TCRdb copy is limited to in-frame clones, with some not included. The repertoire has over 2 million clones, approximately 90% of them found once; the top ten carry 0.3% to 0.45%. The sequencing input was naive CD4+ T cells from PBMCs. Regarding subset: CD45RA+ positively selected. These receptors were obtained from a man younger than 35 in good health. Some clones in this sample may be carry-over from other donors' samples.

The chain links TRBV7-2 to TRBJ2-1; no clear D gene. The CDR3 totals 13 residues. Germline V gene data show CDR1 as SGHTA and CDR2 as FQGNSA. Trimming pared 2 bases from V and 5 bases from J, leaving 7 bases between. The CDR3 spells CASSLMGNNEQFF. The CDR3, as DNA: TGTGCCAGCAGCTTAATGGGGAACAATGAGCAGTTCTTC.

V usage is TRBV6-5 and J usage is TRBJ2-7; 8 nucleotides agree with TRBD2. The CDR3 sequence is 16 residues long. J lost 8 bases, V lost 2 bases, and 14 bases had no gene match. Germline V gene lookup returns CDR1 MNHEY and CDR2 SVGAGI. The DNA of the CDR3 is TGTGCCAGCAGTTACCAAACTAGCGGAGCTTACGTACAGCAGTACTTC. Amino acid sequence: CASSYQTSGAYVQQYF.

This chain links TRBV7-9 with TRBJ2-1; 8 positions match TRBD2. Looked up from germline, CDR1 is SEHNR and CDR2 is FQNEAQ (reference sequence). The length of the CDR3 is 16 residues. The V segment lost 4 bases and the J segment 6 bases; nucleotides outside the gene matches: 11. CDR3 amino acids: CASSSARTSNLNEQFF. In DNA form, the CDR3 reads TGTGCCAGCAGCTCTGCGAGGACTAGCAACCTCAATGAGCAGTTCTTC.

The chain carries TRBV27 and TRBJ2-1; D might be TRBD2 (6 bases). The CDR3 is 17 residues long. Germline V CDR1 and CDR2: MNHEY, SMNVEV (reference sequence). Trimming removed 5 bases from V and 4 bases from J, with 21 bases in between. CDR3 region: CASSGGLRRLGYNEQFF. The CDR3 coding sequence is TGTGCCAGCAGTGGTGGACTACGCCGGTTGGGGTACAATGAGCAGTTCTTC.

The chain couples TRBV5-1 to TRBJ2-1; 15 bases match TRBD2. In germline, CDR1 is SGHRS, CDR2 YFSETQ. CDR3 length: 15 residues. Unmatched junction bases numbered 1, after V lost 3 bases and J lost 6 bases. The DNA of the CDR3 is TGCGCCAGCAGCTGGGGACTAGCGGGAGGCAATGAGCAGTTCTTC. Protein product: CASSWGLAGGNEQFF.

About this clone itself: At the DNA level, this CDR3 is encoded by other sequences in the same sample as well. The CDR3 region is CASSPPGQGGEKLFF. The CDR3 DNA follows: TGTGCCAGCAGTCCCCCCGGACAGGGTGGGGAAAAACTGTTTTTT. J is TRBJ1-4 and V is TRBV28; TRBD1 matches 8 bases. The CDR3 length is 15 residues. Germline loops: CDR1 MDHEN, CDR2 SYDVKM. The V and J ends lost 5 bases and 8 bases, in that order; junction bases with no gene match: 10.

The chain combines TRBV11-2 with TRBJ2-3; D not resolved. Trimming stripped 3 bases from V and 4 bases from J, with 11 bases between. Germline CDR1 is SGHAT and CDR2 is FQNNGV. The CDR3 contains 14 residues. The CDR3 loop reads CASSFKGSADTQYF. The CDR3 bases are TGTGCCAGCAGCTTTAAGGGATCCGCAGATACGCAGTATTTT.

The genes are TRBV28 and TRBJ1-5; D is perhaps TRBD1 (5 bases). V lost 3 bases and J 0 bases, leaving 12 bases between the germline ends. Germline loops: CDR1 MDHEN, CDR2 SYDVKM. The CDR3 is made up of 16 amino acids. The CDR3 DNA follows: TGTGCCAGCAGTTTCGGGACGGCTTATAGCAATCAGCCCCAGCATTTT. Its translation is CASSFGTAYSNQPQHF. The full variable domain, with the rest looked up from reference TRBV28 and TRBJ1-5, is DVKVTQSSRYLVKRTGEKVFLECVQDMDHENMFWYRQDPGLGLRLIYFSYDVKMKEKGDIPEGYSVSREKKERFSLILESASTNQTSMYLCASSFGTAYSNQPQHFGDGTRLSIL.